Below, 18 T cell receptor beta chains from the same sample are listed, as sequenced in a study of long-term antiretroviral therapy in people with HIV. The authors ran the immunoSEQ assay, v3.0, at survey level. The method was immunoSEQ multiplex PCR; TCRdb's version includes in-frame clones alone and lacks a portion of them. This sample carries 30,000 to 40,000 clones, about three quarters of them seen once, and the ten largest clones take about 7.1%. Sequenced here: unsorted PBMCs, sampled 2 years after starting antiretroviral therapy. The receptors come from a woman in her forties or fifties with HIV.

J is TRBJ2-7 and V is TRBV25-1; 7 bases fit TRBD1. The CDR3 consists of 15 residues. The trim removed 3 bases at V and 2 bases at J, leaving 7 bases unmatched. Germline assignment: CDR1 MGHDK and CDR2 SYGVNS. The CDR3 reads CASSEGTEYPYEQYF. As DNA, the CDR3 is TGTGCCAGCAGTGAGGGGACAGAGTACCCCTACGAGCAGTACTTC.

The gene calls are TRBV19 and TRBJ1-2; tentatively, D is TRBD1 (5 bases). This CDR3 has 14 amino acids. CDR1 and CDR2 (germline): LNHDA, SQIVND (reference sequence). The V end was cut by 3 bases, the J end by 4 bases, with 12 bases between. CDR3 loop: CASSMAGAGYGYTF. The CDR3 DNA is TGTGCCAGTAGTATGGCCGGGGCGGGCTATGGCTACACCTTC. Combining the CDR3 with reference TRBV19 and TRBJ1-2 gives the whole variable domain DGGITQSPKYLFRKEGQNVTLSCEQNLNHDAMYWYRQDPGQGLRLIYYSQIVNDFQKGDIAEGYSVSREKKESFPLTVTSAQKNPTAFYLCASSMAGAGYGYTFGSGTRLTVV.

The chain has TRBV11-2 and TRBJ1-2; D possibly corresponds to TRBD1 (6 bases). V lost 5 bases and J lost 5, with 18 bases in between. Per germline, CDR1 SGHAT and CDR2 FQNNGV. CDR3 length: 15 residues. The CDR3 sequence is CASSGPEGVNYGYTF. CDR3 sequence (DNA): TGTGCCAGCAGCGGACCAGAGGGGGTTAATTATGGCTACACCTTC.

This chain joins TRBV15 and TRBJ2-7; D is possibly TRBD1 (5 bases). V was clipped by 7 bases and J by 4 bases, with 17 bases between them. CDR3 length: 14 residues. Looked up from germline, CDR1 is LNHNV and CDR2 is YYDKDF (reference sequence). CDR3 in amino acids: CATTSSGHRYEQYV. CDR3 in DNA: TGTGCCACCACGAGTTCAGGACATAGATACGAGCAGTACGTC.

This rearrangement joins TRBV29-1 to TRBJ1-3, with TRBD1 as a possible D gene (6 bases). There are 12 residues in the CDR3. V shed 7 bases and J shed 0 bases, with 7 bases lying between them. CDR1 is SQVTM and CDR2 is ANQGSEA in the germline V gene. The CDR3 nucleotides read TGCAGCGCACAGGGCTCTGGAAACACCATATATTTT. Residues: CSAQGSGNTIYF.

J is TRBJ2-3 and V is TRBV5-1; TRBD2 agrees at 7 bases. The CDR3 totals 15 residues. Germline V CDR1 and CDR2: SGHRS, YFSETQ. Trimming at V came to 4 bases and at J to 1 base, leaving 6 bases not matched to a gene. The CDR3 region is CASSGSGGRTDTQYF. The CDR3 DNA reads as TGCGCCAGCAGCGGATCGGGGGGACGCACAGATACGCAGTATTTT.

This clone showed up just once. The gene calls are TRBV6-1 and TRBJ1-4, with D possibly being TRBD1 (5 bases). The germline V and J ends were trimmed by 10 bases and 5 bases, with 17 bases remaining between them. In germline, CDR1 is MNHNS, CDR2 SASEGT. This CDR3 region has 14 residues. The DNA of the CDR3 is TGTGCCATCCGACCGTACCGGGGGAATGAAAAACTGTTTTTT. Its translation: CAIRPYRGNEKLFF.

The V call is TRBV13, the J call TRBJ2-7; 7 positions match TRBD2. V lost 5 bases to trimming and J lost 3 bases; unmatched junction nucleotides: 7. The CDR3 totals 14 residues. Germline values: CDR1 PRHDT, CDR2 FYEKMQ (reference sequence). The CDR3 loop reads CASSGGERGYEQYV. The DNA for the CDR3 is TGTGCCAGCAGCGGAGGAGAGCGGGGCTACGAGCAGTACGTC.

The chain carries TRBV6-5 and TRBJ2-5, with a possible D match to TRBD1 (6 bases). Trimming shortened V by 5 bases and J by 7 bases, and 14 bases separated the two germline ends. Germline V lookup: CDR1 MNHEY, CDR2 SVGAGI. The CDR3 is 13 amino acids. This chain's CDR3 is CASSGRDKWTQYF. CDR3 in DNA: TGTGCCAGCAGTGGCCGGGACAAATGGACCCAGTACTTC.

V and J are TRBV5-1 and TRBJ2-5; 10 bases line up with TRBD2. CDR1 is SGHRS and CDR2 is YFSETQ in the germline V gene. Losses at the gene ends were 2 bases for V and 2 bases for J; bases not matched to a gene: 3. The CDR3 totals 15 residues. CDR3 nucleotide sequence: TGCGCCAGCAGCTTTCTAGCGGGGGTTCAAGAGACCCAGTACTTC. This codes for CASSFLAGVQETQYF.

The J gene is TRBJ1-5, the V gene TRBV7-9; no definite D call. Germline V gives CDR1 SEHNR, CDR2 FQNEAQ (reference sequence). V lost 6 bases and J lost 3, with 15 bases in between. This CDR3 has 15 amino acids. The CDR3 here is CASSFGYSNNQPQHF. The CDR3 coding sequence is TGTGCCAGCAGTTTTGGGTACAGTAACAATCAGCCCCAGCATTTT.

V and J are TRBV6-1 and TRBJ2-4; D is unresolved. The germline gives CDR1 MNHNS, CDR2 SASEGT. CDR3 size: 12 residues. Trimming cost V 4 bases and J 4 bases, with 5 bases left between them. CDR3 sequence: CASSAQKNIQYF. The CDR3 coding sequence is TGTGCCAGCAGTGCACAGAAAAACATTCAGTACTTC.

The genes are TRBV5-4 and TRBJ2-3; D call uncertain. The V gene's germline CDR1 is SGHNT and CDR2 YYREEE (reference sequence). Trimming removed 3 bases at V and 2 bases at J, with 1 base between. This CDR3 comprises 11 residues. The CDR3 region is CASSSTDTQYF. The CDR3 nucleotides are TGTGCCAGCAGCTCCACAGATACGCAGTATTTT.

This clone was picked up a small number of times. This chain joins TRBV2 and TRBJ1-6; a possible D gene is TRBD1 (5 bases). Deletions cut 2 bases from V and 4 bases from J, with 15 bases between. Germline CDR1 SNHLY, CDR2 FYNNEI. The CDR3 length is 17 residues. The CDR3 DNA sequence: TGTGCCAGCAGTGAAACCCTTCCTCAGGGTTATAATTCACCCCTCCACTTT. It is translated as CASSETLPQGYNSPLHF.

V and J are TRBV10-1 and TRBJ2-1; 8 bases match TRBD1. The trim removed 4 bases at V and 6 bases at J, leaving 8 bases unmatched. The germline V gene encodes CDR1 WNHNN and CDR2 SYGVQD (reference sequence). The CDR3 length is 15 residues. CDR3: CASSAPGQGFNEQFF. The CDR3 DNA reads as TGCGCCAGCAGTGCCCCAGGACAGGGCTTCAATGAGCAGTTCTTC.

V usage is TRBV6-5 and J usage is TRBJ1-1; D is possibly TRBD1 (5 bases). The germline V gene has CDR1 MNHEY and CDR2 SVGAGI. V lost 2 bases and J 4 bases, leaving 8 bases between the germline ends. This CDR3 comprises 13 residues. CDR3 sequence reads: CASSYEGLTEAFF. The CDR3 DNA follows: TGTGCCAGCAGTTACGAGGGACTCACTGAAGCTTTCTTT.

The chain recombines TRBV6-1 with TRBJ1-5; 8 bases line up with TRBD1. Germline values: CDR1 MNHNS, CDR2 SASEGT. The CDR3 length is 15 residues. The V gene end was trimmed by 5 bases and the J gene end by 1 base; junction bases not matched to a gene: 4. This CDR3 is CASSPDRGSNQPQHF. CDR3 bases: TGTGCCAGCAGTCCCGACAGGGGAAGCAATCAGCCCCAGCATTTT.

J is TRBJ1-5 and V is TRBV4-1; 7 nucleotides align to TRBD1. The CDR3 spans 19 residues. Germline V gene lookup returns CDR1 MGHRA and CDR2 YSYEKL. With 0 bases clipped from V and 0 bases from J, the junction kept 11 bases outside the gene matches. The CDR3 DNA sequence: TGCGCCAGCAGCCAAGATCCGGAGACAGGGTTTTATAGCAATCAGCCCCAGCATTTT. Protein: CASSQDPETGFYSNQPQHF.